This T cell receptor beta chain was obtained from a study of memory CD4+ T cells and cytomegalovirus serostatus. Study-level background: Donors were healthy Belgian adults, fewer than ten CMV seropositive and about 24 seronegative. General study findings and limits: CD4+ memory repertoires contained about 40% of the roughly 150 reported CMV TCRbeta sequences.

Single viable CD3+CD4+CD8-CD45RO+ cells were sorted as the memory CD4+ T cells. Donors' CMV status reflects serum IgG against pp150, pp28, p38, p52. CD4+ T cells were isolated by positive magnetic selection. This CDR3 has 15 residues. Germline-derived CDR1 and CDR2 are MNHEY and SMNVEV (reference sequence). After removal of 2 bases from V and 6 bases from J, the junction contained 5 bases not matched to a gene. Details on this clone: Its antigen remains unidentified.

The data were produced by immunoSEQ multiplex PCR, yet TCRdb's version contains in-frame clones alone and is incomplete. The sample contains about 82,000 clones, less than 90% of which appear only once. V and J are TRBV27 and TRBJ2-2, with 8 bases aligning to TRBD1. The sequenced sample was memory CD4+ T cells from blood. The receptor was isolated from an adult in good health and CMV-seronegative. Here the CDR3 reads CASSLGRGRSGELFF. The CDR3 DNA sequence: TGTGCCAGCAGTTTAGGCAGGGGGCGGTCCGGGGAGCTGTTTTTT.